This T cell receptor (beta chain) emerged from a study of T cells in Graves' hyperthyroidism and ophthalmopathy. Template material for amplifying TCR beta CDR3 regions consisted of RNA transcripts. The HTBI primer set was used in a first-round RT-PCR of the TCR CDR3. MiXCR, run by TCRdb on the multiplex PCR reads, gives a single entry per CDR3 protein. The table records roughly 420,000 distinct CDR3 sequences, approximately 13% of them present only once. The V gene end was trimmed by 3 bases and the J gene end by 0 bases; junction bases not matched to a gene: 9. CDR3 length: 18 amino acids. This clonotype came up many times.

The TCR sequence derives from a woman aged 18-35 years with Graves' hyperthyroidism. The chain employs TRBV12-3 or TRBV12-4 and TRBJ2-2; 8 bases fit TRBD2. The material sequenced was blood. CDR3 sequence reads: CASSFLTSGLSNTGELFF. The CDR3 region has the DNA TGTGCCAGCAGTTTCCTTACTAGCGGTCTGTCGAACACCGGGGAGCTGTTTTTT.